This T cell receptor (beta chain) was profiled in a study of vaccination effects on CD4 cells after COVID-19. Study background: After the second dose, samples were taken at median day 72.

This clone was observed a handful of times. As yet, its antigen is unknown. The table came from immunoSEQ multiplex PCR; TCRdb's copy has only in-frame clones and leaves some out. The sample has more than 20,000 clones, less than 85% seen once; the top ten hold approximately 8%. Before any sequencing was done, the ViraFEST assay used viral peptide pools to expand antigen-specific CD4+ T cells. Culturing for 9 to 10 days preceded CD4+ T cell isolation. All participants had two doses of either the BNT162b2 or mRNA-1273 vaccine. The vaccine recipients had no prior SARS-CoV-2 infection, with negative nucleocapsid antibodies. For each well, some 1.9 million PBMC were cultured with 8 to 10 IU/ml IL-2 and about 9.1 ug/ml peptides. Study conclusions and caveats: Long after vaccination, the clones induced by infection and by vaccine shrank markedly in size.

Trimming pared 1 base from V and 0 bases from J, leaving 10 bases between. This CDR3 has 16 residues. CDR1 and CDR2 from the germline V gene are SNHLY and FYNNEI. This chain links TRBV2 with TRBJ2-1; no clear D. This receptor was obtained from a human donor who received a COVID-19 vaccine. The sequenced sample was CD4+ T cells from PBMCs cultured with SARS-CoV-2 spike peptides, obtained after COVID-19 vaccination. Here the CDR3 DNA reads TGTGCCAGCAGTGAAGAGGCCCTCCTCTCCTACAATGAGCAGTTCTTC. Protein product: CASSEEALLSYNEQFF.